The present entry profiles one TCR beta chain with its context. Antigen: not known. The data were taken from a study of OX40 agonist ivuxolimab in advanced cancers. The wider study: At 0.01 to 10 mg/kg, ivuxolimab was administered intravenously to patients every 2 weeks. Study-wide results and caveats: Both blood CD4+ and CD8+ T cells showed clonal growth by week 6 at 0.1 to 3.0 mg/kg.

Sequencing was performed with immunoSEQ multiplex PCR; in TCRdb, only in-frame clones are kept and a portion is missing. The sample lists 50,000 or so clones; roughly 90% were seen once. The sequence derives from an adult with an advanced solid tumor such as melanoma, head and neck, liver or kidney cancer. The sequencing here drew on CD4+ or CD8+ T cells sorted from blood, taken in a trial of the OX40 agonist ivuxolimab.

The CDR3 protein is CASSSDSQYGYTF. CDR3 bases: TGTGCCAGCAGCTCGGACAGCCAATATGGCTACACCTTC. This chain connects TRBV7-9 to TRBJ1-2; D may be TRBD1 (6 bases). This CDR3 region has 13 residues. The germline V and J ends were trimmed by 4 bases and 5 bases, with 11 bases remaining between them. Germline V CDR1 and CDR2: SEHNR, FQNEAQ (reference sequence).